Following are 22 T cell receptor beta chains from one sample sequenced in a study of T cells in Graves' hyperthyroidism and ophthalmopathy. Amplified TCR beta CDR3 regions derived from RNA transcripts. HTBI primers were the set used in a first-round RT-PCR of the TCR CDR3. TCRdb reanalysed the multiplex PCR reads using MiXCR and keeps one entry per CDR3 protein. Counted here are around 250,000 distinct CDR3 sequences, around 25% occurring once; the ten biggest clones make up about a third. Material for sequencing was blood. The source of these receptors is a woman between 40 and 55 years old with Graves' ophthalmopathy.

The chain employs TRBV6-5 and TRBJ2-5; 11 bases are shared with TRBD1. This CDR3 spans 17 amino acids. The germline gives CDR1 MNHEY, CDR2 SVGAGI. With 0 bases clipped from V and 6 bases from J, the junction kept 9 bases outside the gene matches. The CDR3: CASSYSSTGTGGKTQYF. The CDR3, as DNA: TGTGCCAGCAGTTACTCCTCGACCGGGACAGGGGGAAAGACCCAGTACTTC.

This clonotype was detected ten times or more. This chain joins TRBV5-1 and TRBJ2-7, with 7 bases fitting TRBD1. CDR1 SGHRS and CDR2 YFSETQ come from the germline V gene. The CDR3 has 15 amino acids. The trim removed 3 bases at V and 3 bases at J, leaving 9 bases unmatched. The CDR3 DNA reads as TGCGCCAGCAGCTCGGAAGACAGGGCCATCTACGAGCAGTACTTC. Amino acids: CASSSEDRAIYEQYF. The full variable domain, in which reference TRBV5-1 and TRBJ2-7 provide the parts outside the CDR3, is KAGVTQTPRYLIKTRGQQVTLSCSPISGHRSVSWYQQTPGQGLQFLFEYFSETQRNKGNFPGRFSGRQFSNSRSEMNVSTLELGDSALYLCASSSEDRAIYEQYFGPGTRLTVT.

This clonotype was counted at least ten times. The J gene is TRBJ1-1, the V gene TRBV27; a possible D gene is TRBD1 (5 bases). Trimming cost V 4 bases and J 4 bases, with 13 bases left between them. The CDR3 totals 14 residues. Germline CDR1 reads MNHEY; CDR2 reads SMNVEV (reference sequence). CDR3 sequence: CASSSGPPSTEAFF. CDR3 in DNA: TGTGCCAGCAGTTCGGGACCCCCGAGCACTGAAGCTTTCTTT.

This clonotype was found many times. The CDR3 reads CAISGGSNQPQHF. The CDR3 bases are TGTGCCATCAGTGGAGGCAGCAATCAGCCCCAGCATTTT. The rearrangement links TRBV10-3 to TRBJ1-5; D not resolved. The CDR3 has 13 amino acids. The ends were cut back, 4 bases at V and 1 base at J, with 5 bases in the middle. Germline V lookup: CDR1 ENHRY, CDR2 SYGVKD.

This clonotype was seen repeatedly, ten times or more. J is TRBJ2-2 and V is TRBV29-1, with D unclear. Germline CDR1 and CDR2: SQVTM and ANQGSEA. The CDR3 has 13 amino acids. Trimming removed 3 bases at V and 2 bases at J, with 7 bases between. CDR3 sequence reads: CSVDGQNTGELFF. The CDR3 region has the DNA TGCAGCGTTGATGGTCAAAACACCGGGGAGCTGTTTTTT.

This clonotype was counted many times. This sequence joins TRBV2 and TRBJ2-4; D is uncertain. Per germline, CDR1 SNHLY and CDR2 FYNNEI. The CDR3 loop spans 15 amino acids. V was clipped by 2 bases and J by 3 bases, with 11 bases between them. For the CDR3, the DNA is TGTGCCAGCAGTGAATTTGGGGTCCGCAAAAACATTCAGTACTTC. The encoded protein is CASSEFGVRKNIQYF.

This clonotype was observed many times. The gene calls are TRBV28 and TRBJ1-6, with TRBD1 matching over 9 bases. V dropped 2 bases and J dropped 5; count of bases not matched to a gene: 4. The length of the CDR3 is 16 residues. Germline V gene data show CDR1 as MDHEN and CDR2 as SYDVKM. CDR3 protein: CASSLRGTGNNSPLHF. The CDR3, as DNA: TGTGCCAGCAGTTTACGGGGGACAGGGAATAATTCACCCCTCCACTTT.

This clonotype was seen more than once but under ten times. V is TRBV5-1 and J is TRBJ1-3; D remains ambiguous. The CDR3 has 15 amino acids. Germline CDR1 is SGHRS and CDR2 is YFSETQ. Trimming took 2 bases from V and 0 from J, leaving 9 bases between them. CDR3 loop: CASSFGSSSGNTIYF. CDR3 bases: TGCGCCAGCAGCTTTGGGTCATCCTCTGGAAACACCATATATTTT. The full variable domain, rest sourced from reference TRBV5-1 and TRBJ1-3, is KAGVTQTPRYLIKTRGQQVTLSCSPISGHRSVSWYQQTPGQGLQFLFEYFSETQRNKGNFPGRFSGRQFSNSRSEMNVSTLELGDSALYLCASSFGSSSGNTIYFGEGSWLTVV.

In this sample, this clonotype turned up many times. J is TRBJ1-3 and V is TRBV5-1, with 7 bases identical to TRBD1. The CDR3 runs 17 residues. Trimming cost V 2 bases and J 0 bases; bases outside gene matches: 8. The V gene's germline CDR1 is SGHRS and CDR2 YFSETQ. The CDR3 DNA reads TGCGCCAGCAGCTTTTATCCTACAGGGGACTCTGGAAACACCATATATTTT. Amino acid sequence: CASSFYPTGDSGNTIYF. The variable domain in full, with the rest retrieved from reference TRBV5-1 and TRBJ1-3, is KAGVTQTPRYLIKTRGQQVTLSCSPISGHRSVSWYQQTPGQGLQFLFEYFSETQRNKGNFPGRFSGRQFSNSRSEMNVSTLELGDSALYLCASSFYPTGDSGNTIYFGEGSWLTVV.

This clonotype was observed at least ten times. This chain links TRBV15 with TRBJ2-7; D ambiguous. Germline CDR1 is LNHNV and CDR2 is YYDKDF (reference sequence). V gave up 0 bases and J gave up 4 bases, with 10 bases separating them. The CDR3 length is 14 residues. The CDR3 here is CATSRDPSSYEQYF. CDR3 in DNA: TGTGCCACCAGCAGAGATCCCTCGAGTTACGAGCAGTACTTC.

This clonotype appeared many times. This sequence joins TRBV28 and TRBJ1-1, with D maybe TRBD1 (6 bases). Germline V gene lookup returns CDR1 MDHEN and CDR2 SYDVKM. Trimming took 4 bases from V and 0 from J, leaving 12 bases between them. CDR3 size: 15 residues. CDR3 residues: CASSSTGTLNTEAFF. CDR3 nucleotide sequence: TGTGCCAGCAGTTCAACAGGGACGCTGAACACTGAAGCTTTCTTT.

This clonotype was detected many times. The chain employs TRBV12-3 or TRBV12-4 and TRBJ2-5; weak D call: TRBD2 (6 bases). Trimming left V 6 bases short and J 6 bases short, with 11 bases between. The CDR3 has 12 residues. The DNA for the CDR3 is TGTGCCAGCAGCCCGGGACTGAAGACCCAGTACTTC. Its translation: CASSPGLKTQYF.

This clonotype was observed a handful of times. A much larger clone is a single base away; this may be a read error. The J gene is TRBJ2-5, the V gene TRBV24-1; D unclear. V was trimmed by 0 bases and J by 5 bases, leaving 9 bases between them. The germline V gene has CDR1 KGHDR and CDR2 SFDVKD. The CDR3 is 14 residues long. DNA for the CDR3: TGTGCCACCAGTGATTTGTGGGTGGGGGAGACCCAGTACTTC. Protein: CATSDLWVGETQYF.

This clonotype was picked up many times. The chain carries TRBV20-1 and TRBJ2-6; no clear D gene. Germline V gene lookup returns CDR1 DFQATT and CDR2 SNEGSKA (reference sequence). The CDR3 totals 14 residues. V was clipped by 3 bases and J by 1 base, with 7 bases between them. This CDR3 reads CSASRDSGANVLTF. For the CDR3, the DNA is TGCAGTGCTAGTAGGGATTCTGGGGCCAACGTCCTGACTTTC.

This clonotype was observed many times. The chain carries TRBV28 and TRBJ1-2; TRBD1 might be the D (5 bases). CDR1 and CDR2 from the germline V gene are MDHEN and SYDVKM. V lost 8 bases, J lost 4 bases, and 17 bases lay in between. The CDR3 runs 14 residues. CDR3 region: CASGALGDRYGYTF. CDR3 DNA: TGTGCCAGCGGGGCCTTAGGGGATCGCTATGGCTACACCTTC.

The gene calls are TRBV10-3 and TRBJ1-3; D uncertain. This CDR3 is built from 16 residues. Trimming took 3 bases from V and 1 from J, leaving 13 bases between them. Germline V gene sequence: CDR1 ENHRY, CDR2 SYGVKD. CDR3 amino acids: CAISDGRGSSGNTIYF. DNA for the CDR3: TGTGCCATCAGTGACGGTCGCGGGTCGTCTGGAAACACCATATATTTT.

This clonotype appeared many times. The CDR3 region has the DNA TGTGCCAGCAGACTAAAGGGAGCGGTGGCGGGTCAAGAGACCCAGTACTTC. Amino acids: CASRLKGAVAGQETQYF. The chain has TRBV7-9 and TRBJ2-5, with D perhaps TRBD2 (5 bases). Trimming stripped 6 bases from V and 2 bases from J, with 22 bases between. CDR1 and CDR2 from the germline V gene are SEHNR and FQNEAQ (reference sequence). The CDR3 covers 17 residues.

A word on this clonotype: No DNA is shown, since the ends of the CDR3 on it are uncertain; the CDR3 is the one TCRdb lists. The rearrangement uses TRBV4-1 and TRBJ2-5; the D call of TRBD1 is as the table states it, not checked on the DNA. Counting both end residues, the CDR3 totals 13 amino acids. Germline-derived CDR1 and CDR2 are MGHRA and YSYEKL. This CDR3 is CASSQVGEGTLYF.

V gene TRBV20-1 combines with J gene TRBJ2-7, with D unresolved. CDR3 length: 13 residues. Germline loops: CDR1 DFQATT, CDR2 SNEGSKA (reference sequence). The germline V and J ends were trimmed by 3 bases and 0 bases, with 9 bases remaining between them. The CDR3 here is CSARGRSSYEQYF. The CDR3 bases are TGCAGTGCTAGGGGCCGGAGCTCCTACGAGCAGTACTTC.

In this sample, this clonotype turned up many times. The chain is built from TRBV5-1 and TRBJ2-2, with TRBD1 identical over 7 bases. Looked up from germline, CDR1 is SGHRS and CDR2 is YFSETQ. After removal of 7 bases from V and 8 bases from J, the junction contained 11 bases not matched to a gene. The CDR3 runs to 14 residues. CDR3 sequence reads: CASPSTGTIGELFF. Here the CDR3 DNA reads TGCGCCAGCCCCTCGACAGGGACAATAGGGGAGCTGTTTTTT.

The V call is TRBV6-1, the J call TRBJ2-2; D not certain. This CDR3 contains 14 residues. CDR1 is MNHNS and CDR2 is SASEGT in the germline V gene. V lost 3 bases, J lost 7 bases, and 12 bases lay in between. The CDR3 bases are TGTGCCAGCAGTGATTTCGCTTTCGGCGGGGAGCTGTTTTTT. Translating gives CASSDFAFGGELFF.

The table lists this clonotype with many counts. The chain couples TRBV18 to TRBJ1-1; D unresolved. The germline V gene has CDR1 KGHSH and CDR2 LQKENI. Between the trimmed V and J ends, which lost 4 bases and 1 base, there was a span of 13 bases. The CDR3 runs to 15 residues. The CDR3, as DNA: TGTGCCAGCTCACAGGATCCGACTGCGAACACTGAAGCTTTCTTT. Its protein product is CASSQDPTANTEAFF.